What follows is one T cell receptor (beta chain) and its context. The data belong to a study of blood T cells in healthy people across ages. Primed by a sample-barcoded 5' primer and a J-beta primer mix, a second PCR proceeded for 7 to 11 cycles. All cDNA molecules were each tagged by a template-switch adaptor with 12 random nucleotides. TCRdb re-analysed the 5' RACE reads in MiXCR, keeping a single row per CDR3 protein. The repertoire holds roughly 800,000 distinct CDR3 sequences, with around 25% as singletons. Germline V gene lookup returns CDR1 MDHEN and CDR2 SYDVKM. V dropped 5 bases and J dropped 8 bases, with 13 bases sitting between them. CDR3 length: 14 amino acids. These data also featured in a second study, about T cells of mothers and their children. That source reports: The entire RNA extract went into cDNA synthesis at approximately 1.5 ug per 15 ul. The study obtained over 8.5 million TCR beta CDR3 reads per mother and about 3 million per child. Versus unrelated pairs, overlap was slightly higher in related mother-child pairs, without reaching significance.

Sequenced input: blood. This chain connects TRBV28 to TRBJ1-6; D gene unclear. The receptor's source is a boy younger than 18 in good health. The CDR3 DNA sequence: TGTGCCAGCAGTCCCGGAAGGGTCGATTCACCCCTCCACTTT. It translates to CASSPGRVDSPLHF.